These 28 T cell receptor beta chains came from one sample sequenced in a study of blood T cell repertoires in COVID-19. TCRdb keeps only in-frame clones here, not all; method: immunoSEQ multiplex PCR. The sample lists 200,000 to 250,000 clones, around 87% occurring once. Material for sequencing was peripheral blood. The receptors shown here come from a woman aged 45-65 years with COVID-19, enrolled during active disease.

Details on this clone: Relative to the germline gene, one junction end is altered; a read error may explain this. The genes are TRBV11-2 and TRBJ2-3, with 9 bases that match TRBD2. Germline CDR1 is SGHAT and CDR2 is FQNNGV. The CDR3 loop spans 14 amino acids. CDR3 DNA: TGTGCCAGCAGCTTAGTAGGGGCGGGGGGGCCCCCACATTTT. Its translation is CASSLVGAGGPPHF.

The rearrangement links TRBV7-9 to TRBJ1-3; the D is unclear. V was cut by 5 bases and J by 4 bases, with 9 bases left in between. Germline values: CDR1 SEHNR, CDR2 FQNEAQ (reference sequence). This CDR3 spans 13 amino acids. This CDR3 is CASSPLGGNTIYF. CDR3 in DNA: TGTGCCAGCAGCCCCCTCGGGGGAAACACCATATATTTT.

This clone has more than one count but fewer than ten. The chain combines TRBV3-1 (or the pseudogene TRBV3-2) with TRBJ1-1, with TRBD1 identical over 10 bases. The CDR3 totals 15 residues. Germline CDR1 is LGHDT and CDR2 is YNNKEL (reference sequence). The V gene end was trimmed by 4 bases and the J gene end by 11 bases; junction bases not matched to a gene: 13. In DNA form, the CDR3 reads TGTGCCAGCAGCCCCCCGACAGGGGGCCTGGGAGTGGCTTTCTTT. This translates into CASSPPTGGLGVAFF.

The genes are TRBV29-1 and TRBJ2-7; 9 bases map to TRBD1. Trimming took 5 bases from V and 6 from J; bases not matched to a gene: 8. Germline loops: CDR1 SQVTM, CDR2 ANQGSEA. This CDR3 comprises 13 residues. The CDR3 coding sequence is TGCAGCGTTACCCCGGGACAGGGTGGCGAGCAGTACTTC. As protein: CSVTPGQGGEQYF.

This chain links TRBV6-5 with TRBJ1-2; D uncertain. V shed 6 bases and J shed 5 bases, with 16 bases lying between them. The CDR3 consists of 14 residues. Germline V gene data show CDR1 as MNHEY and CDR2 as SVGAGI. The CDR3 loop is CASSRREGRYGYTF. The CDR3, as DNA: TGTGCCAGCAGCCGCCGTGAGGGCCGGTATGGCTACACCTTC.

This chain joins TRBV29-1 and TRBJ1-3; 9 nucleotides align to TRBD1. J was trimmed by 2 bases and V by 5 bases; bases with no gene match: 4. CDR1 is SQVTM and CDR2 is ANQGSEA in the germline V gene. This CDR3 comprises 14 residues. The CDR3, as DNA: TGCAGCGTTTCCGACAGGGGGGCTGGAAACACCATATATTTT. It yields the protein CSVSDRGAGNTIYF.

The chain has TRBV3-1 (or the pseudogene TRBV3-2) and TRBJ1-2; D not resolved. Looked up from germline, CDR1 is LGHDT and CDR2 is YNNKEL (reference sequence). There are 11 residues in the CDR3. V lost 5 bases and J 7 bases, leaving 8 bases between the germline ends. The DNA for the CDR3 is TGTGCCAGCAGCGAGGGAGTTGGCTACACCTTC. It is translated as CASSEGVGYTF.

The chain links TRBV3-1 (or the pseudogene TRBV3-2) to TRBJ1-1; 7 bases agree with TRBD1. The CDR3 spans 18 residues. Germline values: CDR1 LGHDT, CDR2 YNNKEL (reference sequence). J lost 1 base, V lost 6 bases, and 17 bases had no gene match. The CDR3 here is CASSDPGQPNRRNTEAFF. The CDR3 region has the DNA TGTGCCAGCAGTGATCCGGGACAGCCGAACCGCCGGAACACTGAAGCTTTCTTT.

This chain joins TRBV9 and TRBJ2-1, with 7 bases aligning to TRBD1. Germline V gene data show CDR1 as SGDLS and CDR2 as YYNGEE. J lost 15 bases, V lost 3 bases, and 12 bases had no gene match. CDR3 length equals 13 residues. The DNA for the CDR3 is TGTGCCAGCAGCGCACAGCCGGGACAGACCTCGTTCTTC. Translated: CASSAQPGQTSFF.

The chain joins TRBV19 to TRBJ2-7; D call uncertain. V lost 5 bases to trimming and J lost 3 bases, with 5 bases between them. The CDR3 runs to 11 residues. Germline CDR1 reads LNHDA; CDR2 reads SQIVND (reference sequence). The CDR3 region has the DNA TGTGCCAGTAGTTTCGGCTACGAGCAGTACTTC. As protein: CASSFGYEQYF.

In its sample, this clone was seen a few times. The rearrangement uses TRBV30 and TRBJ2-6; TRBD1 might be the D (5 bases). The V and J ends lost 0 bases and 4 bases respectively, with 10 bases between them. Germline V gives CDR1 GTSNPN, CDR2 SVGIG (reference sequence). The CDR3 runs 15 residues. The DNA for the CDR3 is TGTGCCTGGAGTGTTGCTGGGGCAGGGGCCAACGTCCTGACTTTC. It yields the protein CAWSVAGAGANVLTF.

This rearrangement joins TRBV30 to TRBJ2-1; TRBD2 aligns across 9 bases. Germline-derived CDR1 and CDR2 are GTSNPN and SVGIG (reference sequence). J gave up 15 bases and V 0 bases, and 9 bases lay outside the gene matches. This CDR3 has 13 amino acids. CDR3 sequence reads: CAWSVVGLAGRFF. DNA of the CDR3: TGTGCCTGGAGTGTAGTAGGTCTAGCGGGGAGGTTCTTC.

V and J are TRBV10-3 and TRBJ1-2, with a weak D call TRBD1 (6 bases). V gave up 0 bases and J gave up 5 bases, with 10 bases separating them. This CDR3 region has 14 residues. Germline assignment: CDR1 ENHRY and CDR2 SYGVKD. In DNA form, the CDR3 reads TGTGCCATCAGTGAGTCATCAGGGGCATATGGCTACACCTTC. This sequence encodes CAISESSGAYGYTF.

This rearrangement joins TRBV28 to TRBJ1-6; no definite D call. Looked up from germline, CDR1 is MDHEN and CDR2 is SYDVKM. This CDR3 spans 14 amino acids. V lost 3 bases and J 6 bases, leaving 9 bases between the germline ends. The CDR3 region has the DNA TGTGCCAGCAGTTTTTCGGTTTTTAATTCACCCCTCCACTTT. Translating gives CASSFSVFNSPLHF.

The V call is TRBV23-1, the J call TRBJ2-7; D uncertain. TRBV23-1 qualifies as an ORF whose function is uncertain. V gave up 2 bases and J gave up 3 bases, with 17 bases separating them. CDR3 length: 16 residues. The CDR3 region is CASSQIEAVSFYEQYV. CDR3 in DNA: TGCGCCAGCAGTCAAATCGAGGCAGTTTCTTTCTACGAGCAGTACGTC.

The CDR3 protein is CASSTPGLAASTDTQYF. The CDR3 nucleotides read TGTGCCAGCAGTACGCCGGGACTAGCGGCTAGCACAGATACGCAGTATTTT. The chain has TRBV2 and TRBJ2-3, with TRBD2 matching 11 bases. Germline lookup yields CDR1 SNHLY and CDR2 FYNNEI. The CDR3 is 17 residues long. Losses at the gene ends were 5 bases for V and 0 bases for J; bases not matched to a gene: 7.

This chain's CDR3 is CASRGQGDTGELFF. CDR3 nucleotides: TGTGCCAGCAGAGGACAGGGGGACACCGGGGAGCTGTTTTTT. The chain combines TRBV6-4 with TRBJ2-2; 10 bases are shared with TRBD1. The CDR3 extends over 14 amino acids. Per germline, CDR1 MRHNA and CDR2 SNTAGT. J gave up 3 bases and V 6 bases, and 1 base lay outside the gene matches.

This clone was recorded a few times. This sequence joins TRBV10-3 and TRBJ2-3, with D perhaps TRBD1 (5 bases). This CDR3 spans 12 amino acids. V lost 3 bases and J lost 4, with 5 bases in between. CDR1 is ENHRY and CDR2 is SYGVKD in the germline V gene. CDR3 residues: CAISEGADTQYF. The DNA of the CDR3 is TGTGCCATCAGTGAAGGGGCAGATACGCAGTATTTT.

V usage is TRBV5-8 and J usage is TRBJ2-5, with TRBD2 as a possible D gene (6 bases). The CDR3 has 15 amino acids. The V gene lost 0 bases and the J gene lost 4 bases, with 13 bases spanning the gap. Germline V gene sequence: CDR1 SGHTS, CDR2 YDEGEE. CDR3 residues: CASSLGTSRAETQYF. The DNA of the CDR3 is TGTGCCAGCAGCTTGGGTACTAGCCGCGCAGAGACCCAGTACTTC. The full variable domain, its missing parts supplied by reference TRBV5-8 and TRBJ2-5, is EAGVTQSPTHLIKTRGQQATLRCSPISGHTSVYWYQQALGLGLQFLLWYDEGEERNRGNFPPRFSGRQFPNYSSELNVNALELEDSALYLCASSLGTSRAETQYFGPGTRLLVL.

The V and J genes are TRBV28 and TRBJ2-7; 7 bases line up with TRBD1. Trimming took 4 bases from V and 7 from J; bases not matched to a gene: 16. Germline loops: CDR1 MDHEN, CDR2 SYDVKM. This CDR3 is built from 16 residues. In nucleotides, the CDR3 is TGTGCCAGCAGTTGGGAAATACCCTTGACAGGGCGTGAGCAGTACGTC. Its translation: CASSWEIPLTGREQYV.

The chain links TRBV5-1 to TRBJ1-5, with a weak D call TRBD1 (6 bases). Looked up from germline, CDR1 is SGHRS and CDR2 is YFSETQ. Trimming pared 4 bases from V and 4 bases from J, leaving 15 bases between. This CDR3 comprises 15 residues. The CDR3 loop reads CASSPPGHLNQPQHF. The CDR3 DNA is TGCGCCAGCAGCCCTCCGGGACATTTAAATCAGCCCCAGCATTTT.

CDR3 nucleotide sequence: TGTGCCAGCAGTCCGGACAGGCGCCATGGCTACACCTTC. Protein: CASSPDRRHGYTF. The V gene is TRBV6-2 or TRBV6-3, the J gene TRBJ1-2; 7 bases map to TRBD1. This CDR3 comprises 13 residues. Germline-derived CDR1 and CDR2 are MNHEY and SVGEGT. The trim removed 5 bases at V and 6 bases at J, leaving 6 bases unmatched.

The rearrangement uses TRBV19 and TRBJ1-2, with D perhaps TRBD1 (6 bases). Trimming left V 6 bases short and J 8 bases short, with 13 bases between. Per the germline V gene, CDR1 is LNHDA and CDR2 is SQIVND (reference sequence). The CDR3 is 12 residues long. In DNA, the CDR3 is TGTGCCAGTAGCCGGACAGCCCAGGGCTACACCTTC. It specifies CASSRTAQGYTF.

The rearrangement uses TRBV15 and TRBJ1-1; D is unclear. The CDR3 is 13 residues long. V lost 9 bases to trimming and J lost 0 bases, with 11 bases between them. CDR1 and CDR2 (germline): LNHNV, YYDKDF (reference sequence). CDR3: CATTRTVNTEAFF. CDR3 DNA sequence: TGTGCCACGACTCGGACTGTGAACACTGAAGCTTTCTTT.

This clone has a single count. Here the CDR3 DNA reads TGTGCCAGCAGCTCGACTAGCGGGGGGGCAATTGGAAAATCAGATACGCAGTATTTT. It encodes CASSSTSGGAIGKSDTQYF. The chain is built from TRBV6-6 and TRBJ2-3; TRBD2 aligns across 14 bases. The trim removed 6 bases at V and 4 bases at J, leaving 15 bases unmatched. Germline V gene lookup returns CDR1 MNHNY and CDR2 SVGAGI (reference sequence). The CDR3 has 19 residues.

The V and J genes are TRBV28 and TRBJ1-1; no firm D call. The V end was cut by 4 bases, the J end by 0 bases, with 3 bases between. The CDR3 spans 12 residues. Germline V lookup: CDR1 MDHEN, CDR2 SYDVKM. In DNA form, the CDR3 reads TGTGCCAGCAGTTCAGTGAACACTGAAGCTTTCTTT. Translation: CASSSVNTEAFF.

The chain links TRBV4-1 to TRBJ2-3; 7 nucleotides match TRBD1. Germline values: CDR1 MGHRA, CDR2 YSYEKL. The J segment lost 0 bases and the V segment lost 1 base, leaving 7 bases of the junction unmatched. This CDR3 contains 17 residues. The CDR3 protein is CASSQAQQGLSTDTQYF. CDR3 nucleotide sequence: TGCGCCAGCAGCCAAGCCCAACAGGGGCTGAGCACAGATACGCAGTATTTT.

This rearrangement joins TRBV4-1 to TRBJ2-7; D unresolved. Germline assignment: CDR1 MGHRA and CDR2 YSYEKL. The CDR3 runs to 14 residues. Between the trimmed V and J ends, which lost 0 bases and 6 bases, there was a span of 12 bases. The CDR3 coding sequence is TGCGCCAGCAGCCAAGAGGGTTCGAGGTCCGAGCAGTACTTC. Protein: CASSQEGSRSEQYF.